Listed below are T cell receptor beta chains from one sample, sequenced in a study of cytomegalovirus exposure and HLA in healthy donors. Libraries were prepared by immunoSEQ multiplex PCR; TCRdb keeps only in-frame clonotypes and omits some of them. Of under 300,000 clones in the sample, nearly 90% were seen once. The sequenced sample consisted of PBMCs. Receptors were obtained from a woman under 30 in good health and CMV-seronegative. CDR3s include the opening cysteine and the closing phenylalanine or tryptophan. Each record gives: CDR3 DNA, CDR3 protein, D gene, clone size, J gene, V gene. A D gene is named only where the DNA matches it firmly. Size is omitted from some rows. Given values are once, few, many or a class for expanded clones.

CDR3 DNA: TGTGCCTGGAGTGACCGCGCAGGGCCACCCCTCCACTTT
CDR3 protein: CAWSDRAGPPLHF
D gene: .
clone size: .
J gene: TRBJ1-6
V gene: TRBV30

CDR3 DNA: TGTGCCAGCAGTTTACTCAGCGGGGGTAGCGGGGAGCTGTTTTTT
CDR3 protein: CASSLLSGGSGELFF
D gene: TRBD2
clone size: .
J gene: TRBJ2-2
V gene: TRBV27

CDR3 DNA: TGTGCCAGCAGTGAATATCGACAGCGAAGCAATCAGCCCCAGCATTTT
CDR3 protein: CASSEYRQRSNQPQHF
D gene: .
clone size: .
J gene: TRBJ1-5
V gene: TRBV6-1

CDR3 DNA: TGTGCCAGCAGCTCCGCGGTGGGACAGGGCATTTACGGGGAGCTGTTTTTT
CDR3 protein: CASSSAVGQGIYGELFF
D gene: TRBD1
clone size: .
J gene: TRBJ2-2
V gene: TRBV11-2

CDR3 DNA: TGTGCCAGCAGCCAACCACAGGGTAAAGCTTTCTTT
CDR3 protein: CASSQPQGKAFF
D gene: .
clone size: .
J gene: TRBJ1-1
V gene: TRBV4-2

CDR3 DNA: TGTGCCAGCAGCTTAGTGGGGGGGCAGCCCCAGCATTTT
CDR3 protein: CASSLVGGQPQHF
D gene: .
clone size: .
J gene: TRBJ1-5
V gene: TRBV7-9

CDR3 DNA: TGTGCCAGCAGTTTATGGCAGGGGAATCCAAACACTGAAGCTTTCTTT
CDR3 protein: CASSLWQGNPNTEAFF
D gene: .
clone size: .
J gene: TRBJ1-1
V gene: TRBV27

CDR3 DNA: TGTGCCAGCGTCGGGACAGGGGGCTCCGGCCAGCCCCAGCATTTT
CDR3 protein: CASVGTGGSGQPQHF
D gene: TRBD1
clone size: .
J gene: TRBJ1-5
V gene: TRBV2

CDR3 DNA: TGTGCCAGCAGTGAAGAAAACAACAATGAGCAGTTCTTC
CDR3 protein: CASSEENNNEQFF
D gene: .
clone size: .
J gene: TRBJ2-1
V gene: TRBV6-1

CDR3 DNA: TGCGCCAGCAGCCCCGGATCAATCGGGAACAATGAGCAGTTCTTC
CDR3 protein: CASSPGSIGNNEQFF
D gene: .
clone size: .
J gene: TRBJ2-1
V gene: TRBV4-1

CDR3 DNA: TGTGCCAGCGGCTCCCCATGGGGGGGGATTGGCACTGAAGCTTTCTTT
CDR3 protein: CASGSPWGGIGTEAFF
D gene: .
clone size: .
J gene: TRBJ1-1
V gene: TRBV28

CDR3 DNA: TGCGCCAGCAGCCTTGCCTGGGGACAGGGGTCCTACGAGCAGTACTTC
CDR3 protein: CASSLAWGQGSYEQYF
D gene: TRBD1
clone size: .
J gene: TRBJ2-7
V gene: TRBV4-1

CDR3 DNA: TGTGCCAGCAGTTTCGGACAGGCTAACTATGGCTACACCTTC
CDR3 protein: CASSFGQANYGYTF
D gene: TRBD1
clone size: few
J gene: TRBJ1-2
V gene: TRBV28

CDR3 DNA: TGTGCCAGCAGTTTATACCCTTCAGGGGACCCCTATAGCAATCAGCCCCAGCATTTT
CDR3 protein: CASSLYPSGDPYSNQPQHF
D gene: .
clone size: .
J gene: TRBJ1-5
V gene: TRBV27

CDR3 DNA: TGTGCCAGCAGCTTAGAGGGCCGATCTAACTATGGCTACACCTTC
CDR3 protein: CASSLEGRSNYGYTF
D gene: .
clone size: .
J gene: TRBJ1-2
V gene: TRBV5-4

CDR3 DNA: TGTGCCAGTAACTCACTCGGGACTGCCTATGGCTACACCTTC
CDR3 protein: CASNSLGTAYGYTF
D gene: .
clone size: once
J gene: TRBJ1-2
V gene: TRBV19

CDR3 DNA: TGTGCCAGCAGTTTAACGGACACTGAAGCTTTCTTT
CDR3 protein: CASSLTDTEAFF
D gene: .
clone size: .
J gene: TRBJ1-1
V gene: TRBV27

CDR3 DNA: TGTGCCAGCAGCTTGGGACAGGGGACACAAGCTTTCTTT
CDR3 protein: CASSLGQGTQAFF
D gene: TRBD1
clone size: .
J gene: TRBJ1-1
V gene: TRBV5-6

CDR3 DNA: TGCGCCAGCAGTGAGTCGACTAGACTGGAGACCCAGTACTTC
CDR3 protein: CASSESTRLETQYF
D gene: .
clone size: .
J gene: TRBJ2-5
V gene: TRBV10-1

CDR3 DNA: TGTGCCAGCAGCTCGGAGCGGGGGGGGAGAGAGACCCAGTACTTC
CDR3 protein: CASSSERGGRETQYF
D gene: TRBD2
clone size: .
J gene: TRBJ2-5
V gene: TRBV7-8

CDR3 DNA: TGTGCCAGCATGCGGGGGGGCCAAGAGACCCAGTACTTC
CDR3 protein: CASMRGGQETQYF
D gene: TRBD2
clone size: .
J gene: TRBJ2-5
V gene: TRBV6-6

CDR3 DNA: TGTGCCAGCAGTTTCCGAACGACAGGCTCAAACTATGGCTACACCTTC
CDR3 protein: CASSFRTTGSNYGYTF
D gene: .
clone size: .
J gene: TRBJ1-2
V gene: TRBV6-6

CDR3 DNA: TGTGCCAGCAGCGTAGCGCAGGGGAACACTGAAGCTTTCTTT
CDR3 protein: CASSVAQGNTEAFF
D gene: .
clone size: once
J gene: TRBJ1-1
V gene: TRBV9

CDR3 DNA: TGCGCCAGCAGCTCGAGACTAGCGGGGGGGCAGGAGCAGTTCTTC
CDR3 protein: CASSSRLAGGQEQFF
D gene: TRBD2
clone size: .
J gene: TRBJ2-1
V gene: TRBV5-1

CDR3 DNA: TGCGCCAGCAGCCAAGTGACAGGGAACCCCCGCTATGGCTACACCTTC
CDR3 protein: CASSQVTGNPRYGYTF
D gene: TRBD1
clone size: .
J gene: TRBJ1-2
V gene: TRBV4-1

CDR3 DNA: TGCAGCGTAGATACAGGGTCCACCGGGGAGCTGTTTTTT
CDR3 protein: CSVDTGSTGELFF
D gene: .
clone size: .
J gene: TRBJ2-2
V gene: TRBV29-1

CDR3 DNA: TGTGCCAGCAGGATGAGGGTAGATGGCTACACCTTC
CDR3 protein: CASRMRVDGYTF
D gene: .
clone size: .
J gene: TRBJ1-2
V gene: TRBV28

CDR3 DNA: TGTGCCAGCGCCTCTACCGGGGAGAACACTGAAGCTTTCTTT
CDR3 protein: CASASTGENTEAFF
D gene: .
clone size: .
J gene: TRBJ1-1
V gene: TRBV6-5

CDR3 DNA: TGTGCCAGCGTAAAAATGAGCTCTGGAAACACCATATATTTT
CDR3 protein: CASVKMSSGNTIYF
D gene: .
clone size: .
J gene: TRBJ1-3
V gene: TRBV6-1

CDR3 DNA: TGTGCCAGTAGTCTAGGGGAGCTGAACACTGAAGCTTTCTTT
CDR3 protein: CASSLGELNTEAFF
D gene: .
clone size: .
J gene: TRBJ1-1
V gene: TRBV19

CDR3 DNA: TGTGCCAGCAGCAAGAGGGACAGGGGCGAGGGATATAATTCACCCCTCCACTTT
CDR3 protein: CASSKRDRGEGYNSPLHF
D gene: .
clone size: .
J gene: TRBJ1-6
V gene: TRBV21-1

CDR3 DNA: TGCGCCAGCAGCTTGGGGACAGGGTTTGGCGAGCAGTACTTC
CDR3 protein: CASSLGTGFGEQYF
D gene: TRBD1
clone size: .
J gene: TRBJ2-7
V gene: TRBV5-1

CDR3 DNA: TGTGCCAGCAGTCCTTGGACAGGGCTTCGGGAGCAGTACTTC
CDR3 protein: CASSPWTGLREQYF
D gene: TRBD1
clone size: .
J gene: TRBJ2-7
V gene: TRBV2

CDR3 DNA: TGTGCCAGCAGCTCACCTGACAGGCTCGAGGGCGCTGAAGCTTTCTTT
CDR3 protein: CASSSPDRLEGAEAFF
D gene: .
clone size: .
J gene: TRBJ1-1
V gene: TRBV5-7

CDR3 DNA: TGTGCCACCAGCAGAGAAGGACAGGGAGGTTTACCTAATGAAAAACTGTTTTTT
CDR3 protein: CATSREGQGGLPNEKLFF
D gene: TRBD1
clone size: .
J gene: TRBJ1-4
V gene: TRBV15

CDR3 DNA: TGTGCCAGCAGCTCTAGCGGGGGCTCCTACAATGAGCAGTTCTTC
CDR3 protein: CASSSSGGSYNEQFF
D gene: TRBD2
clone size: .
J gene: TRBJ2-1
V gene: TRBV6-5

CDR3 DNA: TGCGCCAGCAGCTTGTGGAGGGAAGGGGCCAACGTCCTGACTTTC
CDR3 protein: CASSLWREGANVLTF
D gene: .
clone size: .
J gene: TRBJ2-6
V gene: TRBV5-1

CDR3 DNA: TGCGCCAGCAGCCCCCTGGTCCGACAGGGGGGCTACGAGCAGTACTTC
CDR3 protein: CASSPLVRQGGYEQYF
D gene: TRBD1
clone size: .
J gene: TRBJ2-7
V gene: TRBV4-1

CDR3 DNA: TGTGCCAGTAGTTCAGGGGGCGTGGAGACCCAGTACTTC
CDR3 protein: CASSSGGVETQYF
D gene: TRBD1
clone size: .
J gene: TRBJ2-5
V gene: TRBV19

CDR3 DNA: TGTGCCAGCAGTACCCTAGTAGGTAGTTCCTACAATGAGCAGTTCTTC
CDR3 protein: CASSTLVGSSYNEQFF
D gene: .
clone size: .
J gene: TRBJ2-1
V gene: TRBV28

CDR3 DNA: TGTGCCAGCAGCACCGGGACACAACAGCCCCAGCATTTT
CDR3 protein: CASSTGTQQPQHF
D gene: .
clone size: .
J gene: TRBJ1-5
V gene: TRBV28

CDR3 DNA: TGCGCCAGCAGCCAGGGGCGAAGCTCCTACAATGAGCAGTTCTTC
CDR3 protein: CASSQGRSSYNEQFF
D gene: .
clone size: .
J gene: TRBJ2-1
V gene: TRBV4-3

CDR3 DNA: TGCAGCGTTGAAATACTAGCGGGGGGGCTGGGGACGCAGTATTTT
CDR3 protein: CSVEILAGGLGTQYF
D gene: TRBD2
clone size: .
J gene: TRBJ2-3
V gene: TRBV29-1

CDR3 DNA: TGTGCCAGCATCCCCTTGGGGGGTCTGGAAGAGCAGTACTTC
CDR3 protein: CASIPLGGLEEQYF
D gene: .
clone size: .
J gene: TRBJ2-7
V gene: TRBV7-2

CDR3 DNA: TGTGCCAGCAGTTATTACAGGGAGAACTATGGCTACACCTTC
CDR3 protein: CASSYYRENYGYTF
D gene: .
clone size: .
J gene: TRBJ1-2
V gene: TRBV6-5

CDR3 DNA: TGCGCCAGCAGCTTGGGGACTGCCGGGGGAAACACCATATATTTT
CDR3 protein: CASSLGTAGGNTIYF
D gene: .
clone size: .
J gene: TRBJ1-3
V gene: TRBV5-1

CDR3 DNA: TGTGCCAGCAGTTCAACCGGGGGACCGCAAGAGACCCAGTACTTC
CDR3 protein: CASSSTGGPQETQYF
D gene: .
clone size: .
J gene: TRBJ2-5
V gene: TRBV6-5

CDR3 DNA: TGCGCCAGCAGTGAGCCTCGGCAGGGGGCATGGGGGACCCAGTACTTC
CDR3 protein: CASSEPRQGAWGTQYF
D gene: TRBD1
clone size: .
J gene: TRBJ2-5
V gene: TRBV10-2

CDR3 DNA: TGCGCCAGCAGTGAGTCGGGTTGGTTTTTCGGGACTGAAGCTTTCTTT
CDR3 protein: CASSESGWFFGTEAFF
D gene: .
clone size: .
J gene: TRBJ1-1
V gene: TRBV10-1

CDR3 DNA: TGTGCCAGTTTCAGGGGGAAAGGCTACACCTTC
CDR3 protein: CASFRGKGYTF
D gene: TRBD1
clone size: .
J gene: TRBJ1-2
V gene: TRBV19

CDR3 DNA: TGTGCCAGCAGTCGAACAGGGGTTCCCCTGACCACTAGCACAGATACGCAGTATTTT
CDR3 protein: CASSRTGVPLTTSTDTQYF
D gene: TRBD1
clone size: .
J gene: TRBJ2-3
V gene: TRBV9

CDR3 DNA: TGTGCCAGCAGCTTCCAGGGAAACTCCTACAATGAGCAGTTCTTC
CDR3 protein: CASSFQGNSYNEQFF
D gene: .
clone size: .
J gene: TRBJ2-1
V gene: TRBV11-2

CDR3 DNA: TGTGCCAGCAGTCGACAGGGAAGGAACACTGAAGCTTTCTTT
CDR3 protein: CASSRQGRNTEAFF
D gene: TRBD1
clone size: .
J gene: TRBJ1-1
V gene: TRBV2

CDR3 DNA: TGTGCCAGCACTTCCGATCGTGGGGACAGGGGGGCCTACGAGCAGTACTTC
CDR3 protein: CASTSDRGDRGAYEQYF
D gene: TRBD1
clone size: .
J gene: TRBJ2-7
V gene: TRBV7-9

CDR3 DNA: TGCGCCAGCAGCCCATTACAGGGCCGGGAAGAAGCTTTCTTT
CDR3 protein: CASSPLQGREEAFF
D gene: .
clone size: .
J gene: TRBJ1-1
V gene: TRBV5-1

CDR3 DNA: TGTGCCAGCAGCTTGATTACTGAGACCCAGTACTTC
CDR3 protein: CASSLITETQYF
D gene: .
clone size: .
J gene: TRBJ2-5
V gene: TRBV5-6

CDR3 DNA: TGCAGCGTGCGCCCCGGGACCTACGAGCAGTACTTC
CDR3 protein: CSVRPGTYEQYF
D gene: .
clone size: once
J gene: TRBJ2-7
V gene: TRBV29-1